What follows describes a single TCR beta chain. The data are from a study of blood T cell repertoires in COVID-19. Overall study: PBMCs, B-cell-depleted T cells, or T cells provided the cDNA or gDNA that made up the material.

Authors' data handling: Scientists estimated how many nucleated cells there were by amplifying reference gene primers. The repertoire was sequenced with immunoSEQ multiplex PCR; TCRdb's copy has only in-frame clones and lacks some. That table furnishes V, J and clone size, whereas the DNA furnished D and trimming. The sample holds around 97,000 clones, more than 75% seen once. Germline CDR1 is SGHRS and CDR2 is YFSETQ. Trimming took off 0 bases at V and 2 bases at J, with 9 bases between the two ends. There are 16 residues in the CDR3. The chain employs TRBV5-1 and TRBJ2-6; a possible D gene is TRBD1 (7 bases). This clonotype was obtained from a human donor in a cohort sampled during active COVID-19. What was sequenced was peripheral blood. CDR3 DNA: TGCGCCAGCAGCTTGGCAGGGGGGACTGGGGCCAACGTCCTGACTTTC. Residues: CASSLAGGTGANVLTF.